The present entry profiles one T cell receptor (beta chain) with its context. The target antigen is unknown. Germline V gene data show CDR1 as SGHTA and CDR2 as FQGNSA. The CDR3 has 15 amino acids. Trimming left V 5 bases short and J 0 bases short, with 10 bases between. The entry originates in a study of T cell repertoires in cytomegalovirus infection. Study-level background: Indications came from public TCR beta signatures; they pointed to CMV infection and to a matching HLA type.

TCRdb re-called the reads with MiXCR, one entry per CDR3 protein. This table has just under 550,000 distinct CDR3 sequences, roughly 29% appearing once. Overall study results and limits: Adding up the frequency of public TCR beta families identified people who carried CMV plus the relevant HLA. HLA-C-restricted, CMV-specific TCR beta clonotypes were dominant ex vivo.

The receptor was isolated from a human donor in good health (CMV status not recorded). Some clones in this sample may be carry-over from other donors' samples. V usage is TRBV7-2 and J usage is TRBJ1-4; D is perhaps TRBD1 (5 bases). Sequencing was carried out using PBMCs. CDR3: CASSRQQATNEKLFF. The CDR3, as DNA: TGTGCCAGCAGCCGCCAACAGGCAACTAATGAAAAACTGTTTTTT.